One and the same sample provided the 17 T cell receptor beta chains below, sequenced in a study of tumor and adjacent non-tumor tissue in lung cancer. This sample's RNA came from whole unsorted tissue. Three rounds of nested PCR, following a modified ARM-PCR protocol, produced the TCRbeta library. TCRdb itself ran the multiplex PCR reads through MiXCR, one entry per CDR3 protein. The table shows about 200,000 distinct CDR3 sequences, with around 70% occurring only once. The sample taken for sequencing was lung tumor tissue. These receptors all stem from a man aged 55 to 70 with non-small cell lung cancer.

The genes are TRBV20-1 and TRBJ1-5, with TRBD1 matching over 7 bases. This CDR3 region has 13 residues. The V segment lost 4 bases and the J segment 5 bases; nucleotides outside the gene matches: 5. Germline V CDR1 and CDR2: DFQATT, SNEGSKA (reference sequence). In nucleotides, the CDR3 is TGCAGTGCTATCGTGCAGGGGGATCAGCCCCAGCATTTT. Translating gives CSAIVQGDQPQHF.

The rearrangement links TRBV5-6 to TRBJ1-2; D not resolved. Trimming removed 0 bases at V and 5 bases at J, with 8 bases between. This CDR3 has 13 amino acids. The germline CDR1 and CDR2 sequences are SGHDT and YYEEEE. The CDR3 loop reads CASSLGTVYGYTF. Written as DNA, the CDR3 is TGTGCCAGCAGCTTGGGGACTGTTTATGGCTACACCTTC.

On this clonotype: The conserved phenylalanine or tryptophan is not found at the CDR3 terminus, so this likely reflects a read error. The rearrangement links TRBV29-1 to TRBJ2-1, with 13 bases that match TRBD2. The trim removed 4 bases at V and 6 bases at J, leaving 0 bases unmatched. CDR3 length equals 13 residues. Germline CDR1 is SQVTM and CDR2 is ANQGSEA. CDR3 in amino acids: CSVGTSGSNEQFL. DNA for the CDR3: TGCAGCGTTGGGACTAGCGGGAGCAATGAGCAGTTCTTA.

The rearrangement uses TRBV20-1 and TRBJ2-3; D possibly corresponds to TRBD2 (6 bases). V was shortened by 0 bases and J by 5 bases, with 15 bases between the two germline ends. The V gene's germline CDR1 is DFQATT and CDR2 SNEGSKA (reference sequence). This CDR3 is built from 15 residues. CDR3 in amino acids: CSARDPTEGGDTQYF. The CDR3 region has the DNA TGCAGTGCTAGAGACCCCACGGAGGGAGGAGATACGCAGTATTTT.

The V call is TRBV30, the J call TRBJ1-4; unclear D gene. Trimming cost V 3 bases and J 7 bases, with 21 bases left between them. This CDR3 has 16 residues. Germline V gene lookup returns CDR1 GTSNPN and CDR2 SVGIG (reference sequence). The CDR3 region is CAWRAREAVTSEKLFF. The CDR3 DNA is TGTGCCTGGAGGGCAAGGGAGGCAGTGACGAGTGAAAAACTGTTTTTT.

A few counts support this clonotype. V and J are TRBV12-3 or TRBV12-4 and TRBJ2-2; no definite D call. The germline V and J ends were trimmed by 4 bases and 3 bases, with 6 bases remaining between them. This CDR3 is 13 amino acids long. The CDR3 nucleotides are TGTGCCAGCAGTTCCCGTTACACCGGGGAGCTGTTTTTT. Translation: CASSSRYTGELFF.

The rearrangement links TRBV29-1 to TRBJ1-1, with D perhaps TRBD1 (6 bases). CDR1 and CDR2 from the germline V gene are SQVTM and ANQGSEA. This CDR3 is 13 amino acids long. Trimming removed 6 bases from V and 4 bases from J, with 15 bases in between. In DNA form, the CDR3 reads TGCAGCGTCGCCTGGGGACATGCCACTGAAGCTTTCTTT. Residues: CSVAWGHATEAFF.

At least ten counts were recorded for this clonotype. V gene TRBV4-2 combines with J gene TRBJ2-7; the D call may be TRBD1 or TRBD2 (5 bases each). V dropped 4 bases and J dropped 0 bases, with 16 bases sitting between them. Per germline, CDR1 LGHNA and CDR2 YNFKEQ. This CDR3 is 16 amino acids long. As DNA, the CDR3 is TGTGCCAGCAGCCGGTATCCTACCGGGGCCTCCTACGAGCAGTACTTC. It yields the protein CASSRYPTGASYEQYF.

On this clonotype: Given a much more abundant clone one base away, this may be a read error. The chain links TRBV6-5 to TRBJ1-1; D not resolved. The CDR3 covers 13 residues. Trimming removed 5 bases at V and 5 bases at J, with 12 bases between. CDR1 is MNHEY and CDR2 is SVGAGI in the germline V gene. DNA for the CDR3: TGTGCCAGCAGTAACCACATGGGAACTGAAGCTTTCTTT. Residues: CASSNHMGTEAFF.

The V call is TRBV11-2, the J call TRBJ2-1; tentative D call: TRBD2 (6 bases). The germline V gene encodes CDR1 SGHAT and CDR2 FQNNGV. Trimming stripped 6 bases from V and 15 bases from J, with 21 bases between. The CDR3 is made up of 13 amino acids. In DNA, the CDR3 is TGTGCCAGCAGTCGGAGGGATGGGGGTATCCCGTTCTTC. Protein sequence: CASSRRDGGIPFF.

Worth noting for this clonotype: This may come from a read error, since a much larger clone is one base off. The V gene is TRBV6-1, the J gene TRBJ1-2, with a tentative D call TRBD1 (6 bases). The CDR3 has 14 amino acids. V shed 4 bases and J shed 3 bases, with 12 bases lying between them. Germline V gives CDR1 MNHNS, CDR2 SASEGT. The DNA for the CDR3 is TGTGCCAGCAGTGGGTCCGGGGGCGACTATGGCTACACCTTC. It translates to CASSGSGGDYGYTF.

About this clonotype: One end of the junction varies from germline; a read error may be responsible. This rearrangement joins TRBV12-3 or TRBV12-4 to TRBJ1-6; 9 bases agree with TRBD1. The CDR3 runs to 15 residues. CDR3 protein: CASSFGTGRGSPPHF. The CDR3 DNA follows: TGTGCCAGCAGTTTTGGGACAGGGAGGGGTTCACCCCCCCACTTT.

Concerning this clonotype itself: Since a much larger clone is just one base distant, this may be a read error. The rearrangement links TRBV29-1 to TRBJ1-2; D is undetermined. The CDR3 contains 13 residues. Per the germline V gene, CDR1 is SQVTM and CDR2 is ANQGSEA. V was cut by 5 bases and J by 4 bases, with 14 bases left in between. DNA of the CDR3: TGCAGCGTTTCACTTCGCGCCGGCTATGGCTACACCTTC. Amino acids: CSVSLRAGYGYTF. Supplemented by reference TRBV29-1 and TRBJ1-2, the full variable domain reads SAVISQKPSRDICQRGTSLTIQCQVDSQVTMMFWYRQQPGQSLTLIATANQGSEATYESGFVIDKFPISRPNLTFSTLTVSNMSPEDSSIYLCSVSLRAGYGYTFGSGTRLTVV.

The DNA for the CDR3 is TGTGCCAGCAGCAAAGCAGGAACAGGGAAAAATACTCAGTACTTC. Its translation: CASSKAGTGKNTQYF. The chain combines TRBV21-1 with TRBJ2-4; TRBD1 reflects the table's D call only, with no check against the DNA. TRBV21-1 is reported as a pseudogene. The CDR3 spans 15 residues.

The chain is built from TRBV30 and TRBJ1-1; 9 positions agree with TRBD1. This CDR3 contains 15 residues. Germline V gene lookup returns CDR1 GTSNPN and CDR2 SVGIG (reference sequence). Trimming at V came to 0 bases and at J to 9 bases, leaving 11 bases not matched to a gene. This chain's CDR3 is CAWSVWGQGPTQAFF. The CDR3 DNA sequence: TGTGCCTGGAGTGTATGGGGACAGGGACCAACTCAAGCTTTCTTT.

Comment on this clonotype: A much more abundant neighbour one base away suggests this may be a read error. This chain connects TRBV14 to TRBJ1-1; D uncertain. The CDR3 contains 14 residues. Trimming shortened V by 8 bases and J by 4 bases, and 17 bases separated the two germline ends. CDR1 is SGHDN and CDR2 is FVKESK in the germline V gene. The CDR3 DNA follows: TGTGCCAGCTGTCTGTGGGGAGTAGGCACTGAAGCTTTCTTT. Translation: CASCLWGVGTEAFF.

A word on this clonotype: This likely comes from a read error, as the CDR3 has no conserved phenylalanine or tryptophan at its end. This chain joins TRBV20-1 and TRBJ2-7; tentative D call: TRBD2 (5 bases). In germline, CDR1 is DFQATT, CDR2 SNEGSKA (reference sequence). The V gene lost 1 base and the J gene lost 2 bases, with 15 bases spanning the gap. The CDR3 contains 15 residues. In nucleotides, the CDR3 is TGCAGTGCTAGAGGGGGTAGCGTAGACACCTACGAGCAGTACATC. Its protein product is CSARGGSVDTYEQYI.